This T cell receptor (beta chain) derives from a study of blood T cells in healthy people across ages. The germline V gene has CDR1 SGDLS and CDR2 YYNGEE. Losses at the gene ends were 3 bases for V and 0 bases for J; bases not matched to a gene: 4. CDR3 length equals 15 residues. A second roughly 6 to 12 cycle PCR used barcoded and J-beta primers. Each cDNA molecule, via a template-switch adaptor with 12 random nucleotides, was tagged. TCRdb reprocessed the 5' RACE reads via MiXCR and lists one record per CDR3 protein. Among about a million distinct CDR3 sequences listed, roughly 47% were seen once. Sequenced sample: blood. This receptor was identified in a woman aged 60-75 years in good health. V is TRBV9 and J is TRBJ2-3, with 7 nucleotides matching TRBD2. CDR3 in amino acids: CASSALAPSTDTQYF. The CDR3, as DNA: TGTGCCAGCAGCGCACTAGCGCCTAGCACAGATACGCAGTATTTT.